Below, 4 T cell receptor beta chains from the same sample are listed, as sequenced in a study of regulatory T cells in long-lasting Graves disease. Time point specified: newly diagnosed GD, antithyroid drugs for less than 3 months. There was RNA extracted from PBMCs, and the TCR library was made from it. Construction of TCR beta libraries relied on iRepertoire HTBI primers and on Arm-PCR targeting CDR3 regions. Each CDR3 protein is one row after TCRdb ran MiXCR on the multiplex PCR reads. The sample has some 200,000 distinct CDR3 sequences; around a fifth are singletons. The sample was also reused in another study, on T cells in Graves' hyperthyroidism and ophthalmopathy.

The sequencing used peripheral blood mononuclear cells (PBMCs), collected at new diagnosis, from a patient treated with antithyroid drugs. The receptors here all came from a woman younger than 45 with Graves disease.

To note about this clonotype: This is likely a read error, given that the CDR3 carries no conserved phenylalanine or tryptophan at its end. It is unclear where the CDR3 begins or ends on the DNA, so no DNA is shown, and the CDR3 is as TCRdb lists it. The chain recombines TRBV5-1 with TRBJ2-1; TRBD1, the D gene given by the table, was not confirmed from the DNA. Germline loops: CDR1 SGHRS, CDR2 YFSETQ. The CDR3 is 15 amino acids long, termini counted. The CDR3 protein is CASSRDSVSYNEHFV.

This clonotype was detected many times. This sequence joins TRBV4-1 and TRBJ1-2; 7 bases match TRBD1. The CDR3 spans 15 residues. CDR1 and CDR2 (germline): MGHRA, YSYEKL. J was trimmed by 3 bases and V by 2 bases; bases with no gene match: 6. This CDR3 reads CASSQFSGTDYGYTF. In DNA, the CDR3 is TGCGCCAGCAGCCAATTTTCCGGGACAGACTATGGCTACACCTTC.

This clonotype was counted at least ten times. The chain joins TRBV11-2 to TRBJ2-6, with unresolved D. This CDR3 region has 15 residues. Germline assignment: CDR1 SGHAT and CDR2 FQNNGV. The V end lost 2 bases, the J end lost 2 bases, and 7 bases lay between the germline ends. CDR3 coding DNA: TGTGCCAGCAGCTTAAGCGCTACTGGGGCCAACGTCCTGACTTTC. Amino acid sequence: CASSLSATGANVLTF.

This chain joins TRBV3-1 and TRBJ2-3; a weak D match, TRBD2 (6 bases). The germline V and J ends were trimmed by 0 bases and 5 bases, with 12 bases remaining between them. The CDR3 is 15 residues long. From germline, CDR1 is LGHDT and CDR2 YNNKEL (reference sequence). This CDR3 reads CASSQEAAAGDTQYF. The CDR3 DNA follows: TGTGCCAGCAGCCAAGAGGCGGCAGCGGGAGATACGCAGTATTTT.